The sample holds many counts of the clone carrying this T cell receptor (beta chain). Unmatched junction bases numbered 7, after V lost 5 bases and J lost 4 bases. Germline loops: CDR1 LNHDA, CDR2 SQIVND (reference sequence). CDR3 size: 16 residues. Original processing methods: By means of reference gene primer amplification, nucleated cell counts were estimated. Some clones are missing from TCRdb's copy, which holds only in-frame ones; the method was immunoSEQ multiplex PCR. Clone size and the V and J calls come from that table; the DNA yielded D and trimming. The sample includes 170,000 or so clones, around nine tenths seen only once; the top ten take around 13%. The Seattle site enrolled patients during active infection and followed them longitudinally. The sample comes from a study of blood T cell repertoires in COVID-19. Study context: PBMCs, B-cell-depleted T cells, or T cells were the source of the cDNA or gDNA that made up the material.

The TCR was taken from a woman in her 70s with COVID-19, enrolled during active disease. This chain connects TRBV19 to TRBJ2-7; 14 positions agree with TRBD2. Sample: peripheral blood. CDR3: CASSSGTSGSKYEQYF. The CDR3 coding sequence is TGTGCCAGTAGTTCCGGGACTAGCGGGAGCAAATACGAGCAGTACTTC.